This TCR beta chain is from a study of blood T cells in healthy people across ages (dated by TCRdb to the mid-2010s). In terms of the full investigation: In model experiments, template switching captured roughly one uniquely barcoded TCR beta cDNA molecule for every two T cells. Using deep sequencing normalized with unique cDNA molecular identifiers, the study measured how TCR beta repertoire diversity changes with age. The donors were split into four age groups: young (average roughly 15 years), middle-aged (around 40), aged (62) and long-lived (82). To avoid experimental bias, donors of different ages were randomly spread across the sequencing lanes. Using the same blood draw, the study looked at two additional independent replicas of 1 million unique cDNA reads for two donors, one aged 18 to 30 and the other aged 80 or older. Broader findings and caveats from the paper: Because donor CMV infection status was unknown, age-related changes in expanded clonotypes were potentially confounded. Bulk unsorted PBMC profiling prevented conclusive comparison of naive and antigen-experienced compartments. Observed TCR beta diversity correlated strongly with the percentage of naive T cells measured by flow cytometry. Compared with the aged group, the long-lived group had more naive CD4+ T cells, fewer expanded clones and increased TCR diversity, a pattern suggesting age selection. Observed TCR beta diversity per million T cells fell roughly linearly with age, and a significant reduction was already apparent by age around 36. Total diversity estimates from one million sequenced T cells were considered lower bounds and underestimates.

The germline V and J ends show losses of 3 bases and 3 bases respectively, and no gene match explains 4 bases of the junction. Per the germline V gene, LGHNA is the CDR1 and YSLEER is the CDR2. The CDR3 measures 14 amino acids from cysteine to phenylalanine. Left in the record is the CDR3 DNA by itself, 42 bases read in frame from the first base. This clonotype was seen a handful of times. Which antigen it targets is not known. Per-base qualities were not stored, and no clone one base away is much larger. The method was 5' RACE. Sequencing instrument: Illumina HiSeq 2500. The second PCR ran for roughly 7 to 11 cycles and used a J-beta primer mix along with a sample-barcoded 5' primer. Each TCR beta cDNA molecule received a unique molecular identifier from a template-switch 5' adaptor carrying 12 random nucleotides. At least 3 million CDR3-containing paired-end reads were obtained from each sample. First-strand cDNA was synthesized from all RNA with the Mint cDNA synthesis kit, primed by a TRBC-specific oligonucleotide. All cDNA was treated with uracil-DNA glycosylase and then went through a first 18-cycle PCR with the universal primers M1SS and BC2_uni_R. The authors' analysis ran thus. Normalization of each sample was performed by random selection of 1 million high-quality reads, each carrying a distinct molecular identifier. Reads sharing molecular identifiers were discarded rather than binned into consensus sequences. MiTCR, set to a Q25 quality threshold and the strictest error-elimination algorithm, was used for CDR3 identification, clonotype clustering and error correction. A nonparametric unseen species model with Euler transformation was used to estimate lower-bound total TCR beta diversity. Clones were called with MiXCR by TCRdb after fastp trimmed the public reads at Q25, and only in-frame beta chains were retained. Merged by CDR3 protein, the rows form single entries marked with the most common genes and DNA. The authors' filters were not applied to this entry. A total of about 630,000 distinct CDR3 sequences appear in this sample, roughly 21% of them only once. The ten largest account for 3.5% to 4% of the sample.

The roughly 39 donors, aged 6 to 90 years, were systemically healthy Caucasian individuals from Russia. Each donor gave approximately 9.3 milliliters of peripheral blood, collected into EDTA-treated Vacutainer tubes. Ficoll-Paque density-gradient centrifugation was used to isolate PBMCs, with at least 6 million per sample. Trizol reagent was used to extract total RNA from the PBMCs, yielding at least 5 micrograms per sample. Naive CD45RAhigh/CD27high T cell percentages were measured by flow cytometry on a PBMC aliquot from every donor. The receptor chain draws on TRBV4-3 and TRBJ1-1; 7 middle bases align to TRBD1. This sequence was found in a man between 65 and 85 years old in good health. Sequencing used blood. The DNA reads TGCGCCAGCAGCCACGGACAGGCGGACACTGAAGCTTTCTTT. It codes for CASSHGQADTEAFF.